This T cell receptor beta chain is drawn from a study of cytotoxic CD8 clonotypes in ibrutinib-treated CLL. Sequencing was performed with immunoSEQ multiplex PCR; in TCRdb, only in-frame clones are kept and a portion is missing. The table records tens of thousands of clones, 75% to 85% of them present only once. CDR3 length: 15 residues. The germline V gene encodes CDR1 SSHAT and CDR2 FNYEAQ (reference sequence). This clone was picked up one time. The antigen remains unidentified. An end of the junction differs from the germline gene, which may be a read error. Study-wide findings and caveats: At the start, clonality exceeded age-matched healthy donors and followed circulating CD8+ T-cell counts.

The source was PBMCs, collected after 24 months of ibrutinib treatment. The sequence was collected from a human donor with chronic lymphocytic leukemia. The gene calls are TRBV7-7 and TRBJ2-7, with 10 bases lining up with TRBD2. The CDR3 DNA reads as TGTGCTAGCAGCCCGGGGACTAGCGTGGCCTACGAGCAGTACTTC. Protein product: CASSPGTSVAYEQYF.